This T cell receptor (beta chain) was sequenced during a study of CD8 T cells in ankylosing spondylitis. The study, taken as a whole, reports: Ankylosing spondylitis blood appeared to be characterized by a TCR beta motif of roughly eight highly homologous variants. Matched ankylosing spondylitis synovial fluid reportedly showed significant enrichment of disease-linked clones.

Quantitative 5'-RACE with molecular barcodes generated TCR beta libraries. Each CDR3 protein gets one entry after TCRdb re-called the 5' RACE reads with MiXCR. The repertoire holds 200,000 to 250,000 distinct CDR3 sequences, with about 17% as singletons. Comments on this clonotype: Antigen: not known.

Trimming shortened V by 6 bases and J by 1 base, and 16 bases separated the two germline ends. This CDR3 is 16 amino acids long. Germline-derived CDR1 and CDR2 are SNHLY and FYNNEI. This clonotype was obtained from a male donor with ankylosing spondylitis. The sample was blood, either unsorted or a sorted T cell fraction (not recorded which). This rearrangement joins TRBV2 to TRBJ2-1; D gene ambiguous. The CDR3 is CASSLWAPPSYNEQFF. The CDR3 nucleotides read TGTGCCAGCAGCCTTTGGGCCCCCCCTTCCTACAATGAGCAGTTCTTC.